Listed below are T cell receptor beta chains from one sample, sequenced in a study of blood T cells in healthy people across ages. TCRdb reprocessed the 5' RACE reads with MiXCR, giving one entry per CDR3 protein. The data contain about 680,000 distinct CDR3 sequences, over 45% of them singletons. Sequences were obtained from blood. The receptor source for this set is a woman aged 55-70 years in good health. Each CDR3 is given with its conserved first and last residue. A D gene is named only where the DNA matches it firmly. Some rows mark clone size as missing; the rest say once, few, many or name a class of expanded clone.

>TRBV20-1|NA|NA|TRBJ1-5
CSARGPGYDQPQHF
TGCAGTGCTAGAGGTCCAGGGTACGATCAGCCCCAGCATTTT
>TRBV20-1|NA|NA|TRBJ2-7
CSAPGDAPGYEQYF
TGCAGTGCCCCTGGCGACGCGCCGGGATACGAGCAGTACTTC
>TRBV4-3|NA|NA|TRBJ2-7
CASSQGGAGAEQYF
TGCGCCAGCAGCCAGGGCGGGGCAGGGGCTGAGCAGTACTTC
>TRBV11-1|NA|many|TRBJ2-1
CASSLRLEQFF
TGTGCCAGCAGCCTCAGGCTTGAGCAGTTCTTC
>TRBV27|NA|NA|TRBJ2-7
CANTPHGGSYEQYF
TGTGCCAACACTCCACACGGGGGCTCCTACGAGCAGTACTTC
>TRBV7-9|TRBD2|NA|TRBJ2-7
CASSLGREGTYNEQYF
TGTGCCAGCAGCTTAGGGCGGGAGGGGACCTACAATGAGCAGTACTTC
>TRBV10-3|NA|NA|TRBJ2-7
CAISERRSYEQYF
TGTGCCATCAGTGAGAGGCGATCCTACGAGCAGTACTTC
>TRBV5-6|NA|NA|TRBJ1-6
CASSLISGRGYSPLHF
TGTGCCAGCAGCTTGATTAGTGGAAGAGGCTATTCACCCCTCCACTTT
>TRBV25-1|NA|few|TRBJ1-1
CASSGTGPTEAFF
TGTGCCAGCAGTGGAACAGGACCTACTGAAGCTTTCTTT
>TRBV4-3|TRBD1|NA|TRBJ2-7
CASSGDRRSYYEQYF
TGCGCCAGCAGCGGGGACAGGAGGTCCTACTACGAGCAGTACTTC
>TRBV2|NA|NA|TRBJ2-3
CASTYTDTQYF
TGTGCCAGCACTTACACAGATACGCAGTATTTT
>TRBV20-1|NA|NA|TRBJ1-1
CSAREGGADTEAFF
TGCAGTGCTAGAGAGGGGGGAGCGGACACTGAAGCTTTCTTT
>TRBV9|NA|NA|TRBJ2-5
CASSVSGGPYNEQYF
TGTGCCAGCAGCGTATCTGGAGGGCCCTACAATGAGCAGTACTTC
>TRBV5-1|NA|once|TRBJ1-6
CASSQPGPISPLHF
TGCGCCAGCAGCCAACCGGGTCCAATTTCACCCCTCCACTTT
>TRBV5-1|TRBD2|few|TRBJ2-3
CASSLGLAGGGVTQYF
TGCGCCAGCAGCTTGGGGCTAGCGGGCGGCGGCGTTACGCAGTATTTT
>TRBV18|TRBD1|NA|TRBJ1-2
CASSPLTGEVDGYTF
TGTGCCAGCTCACCGCTGACAGGGGAGGTGGATGGCTACACCTTC
>TRBV7-2|TRBD1|many|TRBJ1-6
CASSFTGGGNSPLHF
TGTGCCAGCAGCTTTACAGGGGGCGGGAATTCACCCCTCCACTTT
>TRBV11-2|NA|few|TRBJ2-5
CASSPSGGQQETQYF
TGTGCCAGCAGCCCCTCCGGGGGACAGCAAGAGACCCAGTACTTC
>TRBV4-3|NA|NA|TRBJ2-1
CASSHEVGRGGYNEQFF
TGCGCCAGCAGCCATGAGGTGGGGAGAGGGGGGTACAATGAGCAGTTCTTC
>TRBV6-5|NA|NA|TRBJ2-7
CASRQDYGGDEQYF
TGTGCCAGCAGGCAGGACTACGGCGGGGATGAGCAGTACTTC
>TRBV2|NA|NA|TRBJ2-5
CASLAVRGLQETQYF
TGTGCCAGCCTTGCAGTGAGGGGTCTACAAGAGACCCAGTACTTC
>TRBV3-1|NA|NA|TRBJ2-3
CASSLRTNSTDTQYF
TGTGCCAGCAGCCTCCGGACTAATAGCACAGATACGCAGTATTTT
>TRBV27|TRBD1|few|TRBJ2-1
CASSKYSGTDRGNEQFF
TGTGCCAGCAGTAAGTACTCGGGGACAGACAGAGGGAATGAGCAGTTCTTC
>TRBV5-1|TRBD1|NA|TRBJ2-1
CASSIRPGQGIHEQFF
TGCGCCAGCAGCATAAGACCTGGACAGGGTATCCACGAGCAGTTCTTC
>TRBV15|NA|few|TRBJ2-5
CATSGVWGSQYF
TGTGCCACCAGCGGAGTTTGGGGAAGCCAGTACTTC
>TRBV20-1|NA|NA|TRBJ1-2
CSARVSETSGYTF
TGCAGTGCTAGGGTTTCAGAGACCAGTGGCTACACCTTC
>TRBV15|NA|few|TRBJ2-7
CATSRDPAWFGRNYEQYF
TGTGCCACCAGCAGAGATCCAGCGTGGTTTGGGCGGAACTACGAGCAGTACTTC
>TRBV5-1|NA|NA|TRBJ2-2
CASSSEPSGELFF
TGCGCCAGCAGCTCCGAACCGTCCGGGGAGCTGTTTTTT
>TRBV20-1|NA|few|TRBJ2-7
CSASGTGSEQYF
TGCAGTGCTAGCGGGACTGGGTCCGAGCAGTACTTC
>TRBV27|TRBD2|NA|TRBJ2-5
CASSLTGGTSGNNEQYF
TGTGCCAGCAGTTTGACAGGGGGGACTAGCGGGAACAATGAGCAGTACTTC